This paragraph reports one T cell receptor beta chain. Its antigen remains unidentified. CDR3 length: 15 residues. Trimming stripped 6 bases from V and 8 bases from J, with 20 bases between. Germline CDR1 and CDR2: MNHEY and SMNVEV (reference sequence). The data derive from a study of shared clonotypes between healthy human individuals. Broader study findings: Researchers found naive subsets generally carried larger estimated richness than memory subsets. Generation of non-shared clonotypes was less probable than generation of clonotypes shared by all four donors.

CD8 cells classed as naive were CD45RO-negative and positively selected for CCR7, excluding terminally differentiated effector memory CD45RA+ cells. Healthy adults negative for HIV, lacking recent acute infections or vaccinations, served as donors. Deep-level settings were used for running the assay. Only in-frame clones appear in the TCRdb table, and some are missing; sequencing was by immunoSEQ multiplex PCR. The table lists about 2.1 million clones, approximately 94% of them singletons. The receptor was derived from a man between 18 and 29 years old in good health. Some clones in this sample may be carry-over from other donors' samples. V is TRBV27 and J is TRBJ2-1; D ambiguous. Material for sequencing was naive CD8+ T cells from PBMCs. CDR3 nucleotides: TGTGCCAGCAGAGGGCGAGCCCTACGTCACCATGAGCAGTTCTTC. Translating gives CASRGRALRHHEQFF.